A single T cell receptor beta chain is shown here with its context. This CDR3 is 13 amino acids long. The V gene end was trimmed by 10 bases and the J gene end by 7 bases; junction bases not matched to a gene: 13. Germline V lookup: CDR1 SNHLY, CDR2 FYNNEI. The sample is drawn from a study of blood T cell repertoires in COVID-19. Study-wide background: PBMCs, B-cell-depleted T cells, or T cells were the source of the cDNA or gDNA that made up the material.

Sequencing used immunoSEQ multiplex PCR; TCRdb keeps in-frame clones, though not all of them. Among about 180,000 clones, around 85% were seen once, and the ten largest hold around 9.8%. The sequence derives from a woman of 80 years or more with acute or convalescent COVID-19. The chain recombines TRBV2 with TRBJ2-7; 7 bases align to TRBD1. The sequencing sample was made of peripheral blood. The CDR3 loop reads CATGLQGLGEQYF. The CDR3 coding sequence is TGTGCCACCGGCCTACAGGGGCTAGGAGAGCAGTACTTC.